One and the same sample provided the 25 T cell receptor beta chains below, sequenced in a study of T cell changes during pregnancy in multiple sclerosis. TCRdb's copy holds only in-frame clones and misses some; the assay was immunoSEQ multiplex PCR. The profile shows around 100,000 clones, 91% of them singletons. The specimen comprised peripheral blood, sampled in the second trimester of pregnancy. The receptors were sampled from a female donor with multiple sclerosis, enrolled in a pregnancy study.

This clone was seen more than once but under ten times. This chain connects TRBV2 to TRBJ2-1; 11 nucleotides align to TRBD1. The CDR3 totals 15 residues. Germline V gives CDR1 SNHLY, CDR2 FYNNEI. With 5 bases clipped from V and 2 bases from J, the junction kept 2 bases outside the gene matches. CDR3 residues: CASSLGQGAYNEQFF. The CDR3 coding sequence is TGTGCCAGCAGTCTGGGACAGGGGGCCTACAATGAGCAGTTCTTC.

The chain recombines TRBV28 with TRBJ2-5, with TRBD1 identical over 7 bases. With 5 bases clipped from V and 2 bases from J, the junction kept 5 bases outside the gene matches. Germline V CDR1 and CDR2: MDHEN, SYDVKM. This CDR3 has 14 amino acids. As DNA, the CDR3 is TGTGCCAGCAGTCTCGACAGGGTACAAGAGACCCAGTACTTC. Translated, it gives CASSLDRVQETQYF.

V is TRBV5-1 and J is TRBJ1-5; TRBD1 is a possible D gene (6 bases). The length of the CDR3 is 15 residues. The V end lost 0 bases, the J end lost 4 bases, and 11 bases lay between the germline ends. CDR1 is SGHRS, CDR2 YFSETQ, per germline. CDR3 bases: TGCGCCAGCAGCTTGGATGGACAGAGGAATCAGCCCCAGCATTTT. Amino acid sequence: CASSLDGQRNQPQHF.

The gene calls are TRBV4-3 and TRBJ2-1; 9 bases agree with TRBD2. The CDR3 consists of 18 residues. The ends lost 1 base at V and 7 bases at J; junction bases unmatched: 14. Germline V lookup: CDR1 LGHNA, CDR2 YSLEER. The CDR3 DNA follows: TGCGCCAGCAGCCAAGGGGGAGGTTGGACTAGCGCCCTGAATGAGCAGTTCTTC. This codes for CASSQGGGWTSALNEQFF.

The chain is built from TRBV6-1 and TRBJ1-1; D not resolved. The length of the CDR3 is 12 residues. Trimming left V 3 bases short and J 9 bases short, with 11 bases between. In germline, CDR1 is MNHNS, CDR2 SASEGT. In DNA, the CDR3 is TGTGCCAGCAGTGACGGTGGGAGACAAGCTTTCTTT. It encodes CASSDGGRQAFF.

The chain combines TRBV15 with TRBJ1-5; D is uncertain. The CDR3 has 12 amino acids. V shed 3 bases and J shed 9 bases, with 9 bases lying between them. CDR1 and CDR2 from the germline V gene are LNHNV and YYDKDF (reference sequence). CDR3 loop: CATSSQVGPQHF. CDR3 DNA sequence: TGTGCCACCAGCAGTCAAGTCGGGCCCCAGCATTTT.

DNA for the CDR3: TGTGCCAGCAGCCAATTAATACAGGGTGTCACCGGGGAGCTGTTTTTT. Translation: CASSQLIQGVTGELFF. The genes are TRBV16 and TRBJ2-2; possible D gene TRBD1, 6 bases. Germline CDR1 KGHSY, CDR2 FQNENV. V lost 1 base and J 4 bases, leaving 13 bases between the germline ends. The CDR3 covers 16 residues.

The rearrangement uses TRBV6-4 and TRBJ2-1; D remains unclear. Germline-derived CDR1 and CDR2 are MRHNA and SNTAGT. Trimming stripped 4 bases from V and 0 bases from J, with 7 bases between. This CDR3 comprises 14 residues. Here the CDR3 DNA reads TGTGCCAGCAGTGCCGATAGCTCCTACAATGAGCAGTTCTTC. It translates to CASSADSSYNEQFF.

In this sample, this clone turned up a few times. V gene TRBV10-3 combines with J gene TRBJ1-1; D is unclear. The V end was cut by 6 bases, the J end by 6 bases, with 14 bases between. There are 13 residues in the CDR3. The germline V gene has CDR1 ENHRY and CDR2 SYGVKD. The CDR3 nucleotides are TGTGCCATCAGCCCCGAGTGGTCGGCTGAAGCTTTCTTT. It encodes CAISPEWSAEAFF.

The chain recombines TRBV9 with TRBJ2-7; the D gene is possibly TRBD2 (6 bases). Looked up from germline, CDR1 is SGDLS and CDR2 is YYNGEE. Trimming pared 2 bases from V and 4 bases from J, leaving 10 bases between. The CDR3 covers 13 residues. CDR3 coding DNA: TGTGCCAGCAGCGTGGGGGGAAGGTACGAGCAGTACTTC. Translation gives CASSVGGRYEQYF.

V gene TRBV7-6 combines with J gene TRBJ2-1; 7 bases fit TRBD1. V dropped 5 bases and J dropped 4; count of bases not matched to a gene: 11. CDR3 length: 16 residues. The germline V gene encodes CDR1 SGHVS and CDR2 FNYEAQ. CDR3: CASSLDRVGGYNEQFF. As DNA, the CDR3 is TGTGCCAGCAGCCTTGACAGGGTTGGTGGATACAATGAGCAGTTCTTC.

V is TRBV11-2 and J is TRBJ2-3; possibly TRBD2 for D (5 bases). The CDR3 totals 15 residues. The V end lost 6 bases, the J end lost 2 bases, and 15 bases lay between the germline ends. CDR1 is SGHAT and CDR2 is FQNNGV in the germline V gene. The CDR3 nucleotides are TGTGCCAGCAGGTTTAGCGTGTCCCTCACAGATACGCAGTATTTT. It translates to CASRFSVSLTDTQYF.

The chain couples TRBV15 to TRBJ2-5; 8 nucleotides match TRBD1. With V trimmed by 3 bases and J by 4 bases, 13 bases remained unmatched. This CDR3 contains 17 residues. CDR1 is LNHNV, CDR2 YYDKDF, per germline (reference sequence). The CDR3 DNA reads TGTGCCACCAGCAGCGAGTTCCTGGCAGGGGGCTTAGAGACCCAGTACTTC. Translated, it gives CATSSEFLAGGLETQYF.

The chain uses TRBV11-2 and TRBJ2-3; 9 bases align to TRBD2. Germline-derived CDR1 and CDR2 are SGHAT and FQNNGV. The CDR3 spans 14 residues. V lost 5 bases to trimming and J lost 4 bases; unmatched junction nucleotides: 4. The chain's CDR3 is CASSPWTSADTQYF. CDR3 coding DNA: TGTGCCAGCAGCCCTTGGACTAGCGCAGATACGCAGTATTTT.

This rearrangement joins TRBV5-1 to TRBJ1-2, with 7 bases matching TRBD1. V shed 1 base, J shed 7 bases, and the junction held 16 bases outside the gene matches. The CDR3 is 17 amino acids. Looked up from germline, CDR1 is SGHRS and CDR2 is YFSETQ. The CDR3 region is CASSLMLPAQGLGGYTF. The CDR3 coding sequence is TGCGCCAGCAGCTTGATGCTTCCGGCACAGGGGTTGGGTGGCTACACCTTC.

J is TRBJ2-2 and V is TRBV27; TRBD2 agrees at 11 bases. Germline V gives CDR1 MNHEY, CDR2 SMNVEV (reference sequence). The CDR3 has 16 amino acids. V lost 6 bases and J lost 7; bases outside the gene matches: 10. The CDR3 DNA reads TGTGCCAGCAGGCTTACTAGCGGGAGAAGGATCGGGGAGCTGTTTTTT. This gives the protein CASRLTSGRRIGELFF.

This rearrangement joins TRBV27 to TRBJ2-1; 13 nucleotides align to TRBD2. The V and J ends lost 5 bases and 6 bases, in that order; junction bases with no gene match: 1. CDR1 is MNHEY and CDR2 is SMNVEV in the germline V gene (reference sequence). The CDR3 is 14 amino acids. Here the CDR3 reads CASSTSGRVNEQFF. CDR3 nucleotides: TGTGCCAGCAGTACTAGCGGGAGGGTCAATGAGCAGTTCTTC.

The chain links TRBV28 to TRBJ1-1, with 11 bases lining up with TRBD1. Germline lookup yields CDR1 MDHEN and CDR2 SYDVKM. Trimming removed 8 bases from V and 6 bases from J; junction bases left unmatched: 2. CDR3 length equals 12 residues. Here the CDR3 reads CASGQGAPEAFF. CDR3 nucleotide sequence: TGTGCCAGCGGACAGGGGGCTCCTGAAGCTTTCTTT.

The V gene is TRBV2, the J gene TRBJ2-7; 12 bases align to TRBD2. Trimming removed 3 bases from V and 7 bases from J; junction bases left unmatched: 10. Germline lookup yields CDR1 SNHLY and CDR2 FYNNEI. The CDR3 is 16 residues long. For the CDR3, the DNA is TGTGCCAGCAGTGAGACAACTAGCGGGAGGTCATGGGAGCAGTACTTC. Protein product: CASSETTSGRSWEQYF.

This rearrangement joins TRBV5-1 to TRBJ2-4, with 11 nucleotides matching TRBD1. Per the germline V gene, CDR1 is SGHRS and CDR2 is YFSETQ. The trim removed 4 bases at V and 9 bases at J, leaving 21 bases unmatched. CDR3 length: 19 amino acids. CDR3 loop: CASSMDRGQARDRERIQYF. Written as DNA, the CDR3 is TGCGCCAGCAGCATGGACAGGGGGCAAGCTAGAGATCGGGAACGCATTCAGTACTTC.

The V gene is TRBV7-2, the J gene TRBJ1-2, with D tentatively TRBD1 (6 bases). Trimming shortened V by 1 base and J by 8 bases, and 8 bases separated the two germline ends. CDR1 SGHTA and CDR2 FQGNSA come from the germline V gene. The CDR3 loop spans 12 amino acids. CDR3 amino acids: CASSLGGGGYTF. CDR3 bases: TGTGCCAGCAGCTTAGGAGGGGGAGGCTACACCTTC.

This chain connects TRBV28 to TRBJ1-5; 7 bases match TRBD1. Unmatched junction bases numbered 7, after V lost 5 bases and J lost 3 bases. The CDR3 covers 15 residues. Germline CDR1 reads MDHEN; CDR2 reads SYDVKM. DNA for the CDR3: TGTGCCAGCAGTGGGGGGACAGTGAACAATCAGCCCCAGCATTTT. Translation: CASSGGTVNNQPQHF.

The chain uses TRBV18 and TRBJ2-2; the match to TRBD2 covers 12 bases. In germline, CDR1 is KGHSH, CDR2 LQKENI. With 1 base clipped from V and 5 bases from J, the junction kept 2 bases outside the gene matches. CDR3 length equals 16 residues. Here the CDR3 DNA reads TGTGCCAGCTCACCACGACTAGCGGGAGAAACCGGGGAGCTGTTTTTT. It specifies CASSPRLAGETGELFF.

V gene TRBV7-9 combines with J gene TRBJ2-5; 7 bases agree with TRBD1. Germline V gene sequence: CDR1 SEHNR, CDR2 FQNEAQ (reference sequence). The CDR3 contains 15 residues. J gave up 5 bases and V 5 bases, and 11 bases lay outside the gene matches. The CDR3 region is CASSLGTAILETQYF. The DNA for the CDR3 is TGTGCCAGCAGCCTCGGGACAGCGATACTCGAGACCCAGTACTTC.

This rearrangement joins TRBV5-1 to TRBJ2-7; 8 bases map to TRBD2. CDR1 is SGHRS, CDR2 YFSETQ, per germline. The CDR3 sequence is 15 residues long. The junction had 7 bases not matched to a gene; V was cut back by 4 bases and J by 1 base. In nucleotides, the CDR3 is TGCGCCAGCAGCCCGGGAGGGGGGCAGTCCTACGAGCAGTACTTC. The encoded protein is CASSPGGGQSYEQYF.